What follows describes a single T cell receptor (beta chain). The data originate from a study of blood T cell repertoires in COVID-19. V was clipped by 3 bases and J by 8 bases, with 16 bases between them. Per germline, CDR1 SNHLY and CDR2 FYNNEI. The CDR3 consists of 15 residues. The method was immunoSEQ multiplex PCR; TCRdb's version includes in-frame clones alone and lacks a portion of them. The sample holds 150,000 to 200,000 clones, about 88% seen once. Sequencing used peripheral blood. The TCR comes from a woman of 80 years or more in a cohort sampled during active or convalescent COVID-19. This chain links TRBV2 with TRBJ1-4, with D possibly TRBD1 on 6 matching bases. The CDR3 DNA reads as TGTGCCAGCAGTGAGACAGGAACGAGGGGGGAAAAACTGTTTTTT. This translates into CASSETGTRGEKLFF. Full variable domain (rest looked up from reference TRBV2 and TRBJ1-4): EPEVTQTPSHQVTQMGQEVILRCVPISNHLYFYWYRQILGQKVEFLVSFYNNEISEKSEIFDDQFSVERPDGSNFTLKIRSTKLEDSAMYFCASSETGTRGEKLFFGSGTQLSVL.